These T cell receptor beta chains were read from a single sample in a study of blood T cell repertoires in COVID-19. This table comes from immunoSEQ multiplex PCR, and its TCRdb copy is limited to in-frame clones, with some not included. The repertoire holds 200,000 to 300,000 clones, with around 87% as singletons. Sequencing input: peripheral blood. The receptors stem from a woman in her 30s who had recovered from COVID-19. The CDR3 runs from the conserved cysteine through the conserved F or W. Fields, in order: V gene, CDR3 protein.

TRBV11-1 CASSLARDSRHNEQFF
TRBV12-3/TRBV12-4 CASSLGGRGGYTF
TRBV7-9 CASSLNQAPLHF
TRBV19 CASSGGGKANEKLFF
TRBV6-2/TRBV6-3 CASSDPLLRGYTF
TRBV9 CASSRGADTQYF
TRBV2 CASSEAGGLGNQPQHF
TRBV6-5 CASSYEGARGYEQYF
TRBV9 CASSASTGAGNTIYF
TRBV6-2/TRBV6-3 CASSYGFSRPIEQYF
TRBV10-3 CAIGTSGGPHYNEQFF
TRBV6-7 CASSPSQGHEKLFF
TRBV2 CASSVLAGGDSSYNEQFF
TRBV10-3 CAISDRGGSRQPQHF
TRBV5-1 CASRAEGALGYTF
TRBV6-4 CASKGVGGRLYGYTF
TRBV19 CASAISNYGYTF
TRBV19 CASSLRQGANEKLFF
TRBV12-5 CASGSPTGEDTDTQYF
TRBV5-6 CASSFGRNEQFF
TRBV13 CASSFRGTAFYEQYF
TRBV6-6 CASGRGIWRGGTGELFF
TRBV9 CASSARGGRSYNEQFF
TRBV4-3 CASSQERTTFIATNEKLFF
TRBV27 CASSLGGDFEQFF
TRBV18 CASSPQEIWGGGTDTQYF
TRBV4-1 CASSQDLGINEKLFF
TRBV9 CASSHSGGLETQYF
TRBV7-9 CASSLVQGPPGYTF
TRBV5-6 CASSAQTRAETQYF
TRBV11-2 CASSLGGAAGNTIYF
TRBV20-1 CSASGIRGEYF
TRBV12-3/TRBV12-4 CASSVPGNYGYTF